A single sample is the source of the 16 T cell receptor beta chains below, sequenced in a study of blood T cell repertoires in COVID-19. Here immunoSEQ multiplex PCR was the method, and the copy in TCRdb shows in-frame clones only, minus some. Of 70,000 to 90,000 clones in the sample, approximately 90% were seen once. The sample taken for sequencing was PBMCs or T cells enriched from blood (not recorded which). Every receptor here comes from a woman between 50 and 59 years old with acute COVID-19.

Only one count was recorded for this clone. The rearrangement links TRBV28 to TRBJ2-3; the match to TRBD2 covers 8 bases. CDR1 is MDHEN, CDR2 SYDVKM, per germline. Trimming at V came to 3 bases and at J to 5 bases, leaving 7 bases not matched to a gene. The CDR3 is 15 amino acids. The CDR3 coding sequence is TGTGCCAGCAGTTTCCAGCGGGAGTGGGTAGATACGCAGTATTTT. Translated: CASSFQREWVDTQYF.

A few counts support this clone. This chain's CDR3 is CASSFGNTEAFF. CDR3 bases: TGTGCCAGCAGCTTCGGGAACACTGAAGCTTTCTTT. The chain is built from TRBV7-3 and TRBJ1-1; D not certain. Trimming left V 3 bases short and J 1 base short, with 3 bases between. Germline V gives CDR1 SGHTA, CDR2 FQGTGA. This CDR3 region has 12 residues.

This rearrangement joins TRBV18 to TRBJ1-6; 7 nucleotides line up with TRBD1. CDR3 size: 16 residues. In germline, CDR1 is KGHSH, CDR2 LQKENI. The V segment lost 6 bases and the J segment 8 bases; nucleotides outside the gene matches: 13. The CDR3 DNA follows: TGTGCCAGCTCCCTCTCCTACGACAGGGAATATTCACCCCTCCACTTT. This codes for CASSLSYDREYSPLHF.

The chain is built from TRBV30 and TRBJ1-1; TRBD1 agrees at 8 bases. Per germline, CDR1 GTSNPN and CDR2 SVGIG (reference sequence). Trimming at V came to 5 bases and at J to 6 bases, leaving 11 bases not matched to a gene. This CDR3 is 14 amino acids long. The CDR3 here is CAWERTGIVAEAFF. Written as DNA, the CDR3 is TGTGCCTGGGAACGGACAGGGATTGTCGCTGAAGCTTTCTTT.

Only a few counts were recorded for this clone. The CDR3 region is CASSPLWTSGSGVFF. The DNA of the CDR3 is TGTGCCAGCAGCCCCTTATGGACTAGCGGGAGTGGTGTGTTCTTC. The chain joins TRBV11-1 to TRBJ2-1; 13 bases are a match to TRBD2. Germline lookup yields CDR1 SGHAT and CDR2 FQDESV (reference sequence). Trimming at V came to 5 bases and at J to 15 bases, leaving 13 bases not matched to a gene. This CDR3 region has 15 residues. Full variable domain (remainder filled in from reference TRBV11-1 and TRBJ2-1): EAEVAQSPRYKITEKSQAVAFWCDPISGHATLYWYRQILGQGPELLVQFQDESVVDDSQLPKDRFSAERLKGVDSTLKIQPAELGDSAMYLCASSPLWTSGSGVFFGPGTRLTVL.

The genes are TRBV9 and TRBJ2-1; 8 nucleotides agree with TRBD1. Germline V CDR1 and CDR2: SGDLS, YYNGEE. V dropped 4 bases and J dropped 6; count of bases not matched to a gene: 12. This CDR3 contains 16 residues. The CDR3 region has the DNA TGTGCCAGCAGCCTAGGACAGGGCTTAGGGGCCAATGAGCAGTTCTTC. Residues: CASSLGQGLGANEQFF.

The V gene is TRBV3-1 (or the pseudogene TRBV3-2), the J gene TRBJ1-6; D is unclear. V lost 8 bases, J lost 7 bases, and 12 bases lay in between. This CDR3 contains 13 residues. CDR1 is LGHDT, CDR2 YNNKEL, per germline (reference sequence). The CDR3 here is CASGTGSNSPLHF. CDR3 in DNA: TGTGCCAGCGGAACGGGGTCGAATTCACCCCTCCACTTT.

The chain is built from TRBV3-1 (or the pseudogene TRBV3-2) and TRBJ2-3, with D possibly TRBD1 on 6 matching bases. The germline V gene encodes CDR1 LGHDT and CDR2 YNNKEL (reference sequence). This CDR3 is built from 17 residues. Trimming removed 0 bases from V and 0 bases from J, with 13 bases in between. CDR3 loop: CASSQEVDSRSTDTQYF. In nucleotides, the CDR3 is TGTGCCAGCAGCCAAGAAGTGGACAGCCGTAGCACAGATACGCAGTATTTT.

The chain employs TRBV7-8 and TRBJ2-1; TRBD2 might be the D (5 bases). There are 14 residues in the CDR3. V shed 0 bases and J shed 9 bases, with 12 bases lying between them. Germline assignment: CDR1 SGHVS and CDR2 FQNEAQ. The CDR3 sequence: CASSLAGVFVEQFF. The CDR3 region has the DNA TGTGCCAGCAGCTTAGCGGGAGTGTTCGTTGAGCAGTTCTTC.

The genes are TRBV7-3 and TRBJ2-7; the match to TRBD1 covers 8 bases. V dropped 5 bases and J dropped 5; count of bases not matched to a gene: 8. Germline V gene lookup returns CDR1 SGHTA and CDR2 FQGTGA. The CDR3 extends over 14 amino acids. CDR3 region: CASSQTGGRNEQYF. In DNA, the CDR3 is TGTGCCAGCAGCCAAACAGGGGGTCGCAACGAGCAGTACTTC.

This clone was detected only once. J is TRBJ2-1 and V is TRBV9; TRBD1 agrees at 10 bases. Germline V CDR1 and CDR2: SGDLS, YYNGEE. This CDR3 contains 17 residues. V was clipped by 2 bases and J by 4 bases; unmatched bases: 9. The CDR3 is CASSVSQTGGAYNEQFF. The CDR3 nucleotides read TGTGCCAGCAGCGTCTCCCAGACAGGGGGCGCTTACAATGAGCAGTTCTTC. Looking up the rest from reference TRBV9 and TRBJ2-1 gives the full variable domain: DSGVTQTPKHLITATGQRVTLRCSPRSGDLSVYWYQQSLDQGLQFLIQYYNGEERAKGNILERFSAQQFPDLHSELNLSSLELGDSALYFCASSVSQTGGAYNEQFFGPGTRLTVL.

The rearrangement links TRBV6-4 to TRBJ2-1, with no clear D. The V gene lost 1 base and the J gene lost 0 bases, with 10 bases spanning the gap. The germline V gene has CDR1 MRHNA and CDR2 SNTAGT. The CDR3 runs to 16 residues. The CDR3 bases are TGTGCCAGCAGTGACTTTACATACCGCTCCTACAATGAGCAGTTCTTC. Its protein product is CASSDFTYRSYNEQFF.

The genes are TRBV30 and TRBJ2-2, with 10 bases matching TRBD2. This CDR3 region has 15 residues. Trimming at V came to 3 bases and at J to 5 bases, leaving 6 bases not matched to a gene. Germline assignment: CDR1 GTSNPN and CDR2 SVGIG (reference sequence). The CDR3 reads CAWSAGTSVTGELFF. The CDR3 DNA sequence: TGTGCCTGGAGCGCCGGGACTAGCGTTACCGGGGAGCTGTTTTTT.

CDR3 DNA sequence: TGTGCCAGCGGGCAAGCGGGAGGGCCAGCAGAGACCCAGTACTTC. Protein: CASGQAGGPAETQYF. The rearrangement links TRBV3-1 (or the pseudogene TRBV3-2) to TRBJ2-5, with TRBD2 identical over 10 bases. V trimming: 8 bases; J trimming: 4 bases; junction bases outside the gene matches: 10. The CDR3 has 15 residues. CDR1 is LGHDT and CDR2 is YNNKEL in the germline V gene (reference sequence).

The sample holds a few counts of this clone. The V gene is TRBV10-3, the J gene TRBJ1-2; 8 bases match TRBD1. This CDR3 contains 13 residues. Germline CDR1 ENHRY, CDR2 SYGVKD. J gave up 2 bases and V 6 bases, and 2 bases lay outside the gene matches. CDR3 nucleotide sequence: TGTGCCATCAGAGGACAGGGAAACTATGGCTACACCTTC. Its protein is CAIRGQGNYGYTF.

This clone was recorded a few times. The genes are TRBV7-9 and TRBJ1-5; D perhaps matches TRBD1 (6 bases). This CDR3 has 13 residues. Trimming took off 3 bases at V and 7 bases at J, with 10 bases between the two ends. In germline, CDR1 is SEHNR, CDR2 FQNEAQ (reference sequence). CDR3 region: CASSLTGPQPQHF. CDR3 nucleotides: TGTGCCAGCAGCTTGACAGGACCCCAGCCCCAGCATTTT. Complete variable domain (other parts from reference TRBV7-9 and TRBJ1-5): DTGVSQNPRHKITKRGQNVTFRCDPISEHNRLYWYRQTLGQGPEFLTYFQNEAQLEKSRLLSDRFSAERPKGSFSTLEIQRTEQGDSAMYLCASSLTGPQPQHFGDGTRLSIL.